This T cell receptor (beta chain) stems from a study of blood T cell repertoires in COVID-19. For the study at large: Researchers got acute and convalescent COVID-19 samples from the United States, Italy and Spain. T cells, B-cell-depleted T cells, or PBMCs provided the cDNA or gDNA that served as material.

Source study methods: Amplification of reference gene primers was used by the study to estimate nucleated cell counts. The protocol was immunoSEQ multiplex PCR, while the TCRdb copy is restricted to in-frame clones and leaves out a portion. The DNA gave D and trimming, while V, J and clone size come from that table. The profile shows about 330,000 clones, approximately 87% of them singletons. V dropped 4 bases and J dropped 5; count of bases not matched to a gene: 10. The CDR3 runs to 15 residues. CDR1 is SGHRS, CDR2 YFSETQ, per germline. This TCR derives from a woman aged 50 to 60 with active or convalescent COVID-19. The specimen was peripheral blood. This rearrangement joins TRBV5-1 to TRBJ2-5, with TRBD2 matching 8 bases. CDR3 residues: CASSVSGARGETQYF. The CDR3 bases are TGCGCCAGCAGCGTTAGCGGGGCCCGGGGGGAGACCCAGTACTTC.